A single sample is the source of the 22 T cell receptor beta chains below, sequenced in a study of OX40 agonist ivuxolimab in advanced cancers. Produced via immunoSEQ multiplex PCR; TCRdb's table is partial and in-frame only. Of roughly 35,000 clones in the sample, approximately 72% are singletons; the top ten hold about 13%. Here the sequenced sample was CD4+ or CD8+ T cells sorted from blood, taken in a trial of the OX40 agonist ivuxolimab. These receptors were obtained from an adult with an advanced solid tumor such as melanoma, head and neck, liver or kidney cancer.

The chain couples TRBV6-6 to TRBJ1-5; D gene unclear. Trimming removed 5 bases at V and 7 bases at J, with 12 bases between. Germline loops: CDR1 MNHNY, CDR2 SVGAGI (reference sequence). The CDR3 is 13 residues long. CDR3: CASSPRLAQPQHF. DNA of the CDR3: TGTGCCAGCAGTCCTCGGTTGGCCCAGCCCCAGCATTTT.

This clone appeared once. V gene TRBV27 combines with J gene TRBJ2-7; 9 nucleotides agree with TRBD1. Germline CDR1 reads MNHEY; CDR2 reads SMNVEV (reference sequence). The ends lost 4 bases at V and 1 base at J; junction bases unmatched: 11. This CDR3 contains 17 residues. This CDR3 is CASSSLMTGTGSYEQYF. The CDR3 DNA reads as TGTGCCAGCAGTTCGCTAATGACCGGGACAGGGTCCTACGAGCAGTACTTC.

In this sample, this clone turned up a few times. This chain connects TRBV6-4 to TRBJ2-1, with 9 positions matching TRBD2. Germline CDR1 reads MRHNA; CDR2 reads SNTAGT. CDR3 length: 17 amino acids. J gave up 7 bases and V 0 bases, and 10 bases lay outside the gene matches. The CDR3, as DNA: TGTGCCAGCAGTGACTCGAGACGGCGGGGGGGCGTGAATGAGCAGTTCTTC. Protein: CASSDSRRRGGVNEQFF.

The chain recombines TRBV9 with TRBJ2-4, with D perhaps TRBD1 or TRBD2 (5 bases each). The germline CDR1 and CDR2 sequences are SGDLS and YYNGEE. V shed 4 bases and J shed 0 bases, with 11 bases lying between them. There are 15 residues in the CDR3. The CDR3 DNA is TGTGCCAGCAGCCCCGGGGCCCTAGCCAAAAACATTCAGTACTTC. Encoded protein: CASSPGALAKNIQYF.

This clone has only a few counts. The chain recombines TRBV4-1 with TRBJ2-7; 11 bases are shared with TRBD2. CDR1 is MGHRA, CDR2 YSYEKL, per germline. V lost 6 bases, J lost 2 bases, and 3 bases stayed unmatched. The CDR3 spans 14 residues. DNA of the CDR3: TGCGCCAGCAGGGCGACTAGCGGGACCTACGAGCAGTACTTC. Encoded protein: CASRATSGTYEQYF.

The chain has TRBV6-1 and TRBJ1-5; D unclear. CDR3 length equals 9 residues. V lost 6 bases to trimming and J lost 7 bases, with 1 base between them. Germline lookup yields CDR1 MNHNS and CDR2 SASEGT. CDR3 DNA: TGTGCCAGCAGCCAGCCCCAGCATTTT. Amino acid sequence: CASSQPQHF.

The rearrangement links TRBV5-8 to TRBJ1-6; weak D call: TRBD1 (5 bases). The CDR3 has 15 residues. Germline V CDR1 and CDR2: SGHTS, YDEGEE. The V end lost 4 bases, the J end lost 7 bases, and 15 bases lay between the germline ends. This chain's CDR3 is CASSPMRRGNSPLHF. CDR3 DNA sequence: TGTGCCAGCAGCCCGATGCGGCGGGGGAATTCACCCCTCCACTTT.

V and J are TRBV5-1 and TRBJ2-5; TRBD2 matches 10 bases. With the DNA end fitting TRBJ2-7 better, the J assignment may be wrong. Germline V lookup: CDR1 SGHRS, CDR2 YFSETQ. This CDR3 region has 17 residues. CDR3 bases: TGCGCCAGCAGCCCGGGAGATAGCGGGAGGCCCCTCTACGAGCAGTACTTC. Translation gives CASSPGDSGRPLYEQYF.

This chain connects TRBV27 to TRBJ2-5; 9 bases align to TRBD1. The J call may not be correct, given that the DNA end is closer to TRBJ2-7. CDR1 and CDR2 from the germline V gene are MNHEY and SMNVEV (reference sequence). This CDR3 has 16 amino acids. The CDR3 loop reads CASSLSPDRGAYEQYF. DNA of the CDR3: TGTGCCAGCAGTTTATCCCCCGACAGGGGGGCCTACGAGCAGTACTTC.

The chain joins TRBV5-1 to TRBJ1-5; 9 nucleotides line up with TRBD1. The CDR3 sequence is 15 residues long. With V trimmed by 3 bases and J by 4 bases, 5 bases remained unmatched. Germline V gene data show CDR1 as SGHRS and CDR2 as YFSETQ. CDR3 amino acids: CASSSDGQGNQPQHF. Written as DNA, the CDR3 is TGCGCCAGCAGCTCTGACGGACAGGGGAATCAGCCCCAGCATTTT.

The V gene is TRBV9, the J gene TRBJ1-1; no definite D call. CDR3 length: 16 amino acids. Germline CDR1 reads SGDLS; CDR2 reads YYNGEE. The V end was cut by 0 bases, the J end by 1 base, with 13 bases between. The CDR3 reads CASSVGDSGQNTEAFF. CDR3 nucleotide sequence: TGTGCCAGCAGCGTAGGGGATAGCGGGCAGAACACTGAAGCTTTCTTT.

There are a few counts of this clone. This chain connects TRBV5-3 to TRBJ1-6; a weak D match, TRBD1 (5 bases). TRBV5-3 is assigned to the ORF class and has an uncertain function. Trimming pared 0 bases from V and 10 bases from J, leaving 11 bases between. This CDR3 is 14 amino acids long. The DNA of the CDR3 is TGTGCCAGAAGCTTGGGCAGGGTTGACTCACCCCTCCACTTT. Translation gives CARSLGRVDSPLHF.

This chain connects TRBV6-5 to TRBJ1-2; possibly TRBD1 for D (5 bases). Germline V gives CDR1 MNHEY, CDR2 SVGAGI. The CDR3 sequence is 11 residues long. V lost 8 bases and J 7 bases, leaving 11 bases between the germline ends. The CDR3: CASWAGFGYTF. CDR3 coding DNA: TGTGCCAGCTGGGCAGGGTTTGGCTACACCTTC.

The chain recombines TRBV4-1 with TRBJ2-1, with D hard to call. V was pared by 1 base and J by 9 bases, with 4 bases between. The length of the CDR3 is 11 residues. Looked up from germline, CDR1 is MGHRA and CDR2 is YSYEKL. The CDR3 protein is CASSQGAEQFF. CDR3 sequence (DNA): TGCGCCAGCAGCCAAGGGGCTGAGCAGTTCTTC.

This clone was seen once. The rearrangement links TRBV5-6 to TRBJ1-1; D uncertain. This CDR3 has 11 residues. Trimming stripped 5 bases from V and 5 bases from J, with 7 bases between. CDR1 and CDR2 (germline): SGHDT, YYEEEE. CDR3 bases: TGTGCCAGCAGGAGTGGGACTGAAGCTTTCTTT. Translation gives CASRSGTEAFF.

This chain uses TRBV19 with TRBJ2-6; D unclear. Trimming shortened V by 6 bases and J by 0 bases, and 9 bases separated the two germline ends. From germline, CDR1 is LNHDA and CDR2 SQIVND (reference sequence). This CDR3 has 15 amino acids. As DNA, the CDR3 is TGTGCCAGTAGACGGTGGGACTCTGGGGCCAACGTCCTGACTTTC. Translation gives CASRRWDSGANVLTF.

The chain links TRBV29-1 to TRBJ2-7; D possibly corresponds to TRBD2 (5 bases). Deletions cut 3 bases from V and 5 bases from J, with 14 bases between. CDR3 size: 13 residues. Germline V gene lookup returns CDR1 SQVTM and CDR2 ANQGSEA. The CDR3 DNA reads as TGCAGCGTTGATACCGGGGTCGGGAACGAGCAGTACTTC. Translated: CSVDTGVGNEQYF.

The chain employs TRBV7-9 and TRBJ1-4, with 9 bases that match TRBD1. The V and J ends lost 0 bases and 3 bases, in that order; junction bases with no gene match: 2. CDR1 is SEHNR, CDR2 FQNEAQ, per germline (reference sequence). This CDR3 has 16 amino acids. CDR3 sequence reads: CASSLAGQGPNEKLFF. The CDR3 DNA follows: TGTGCCAGCAGCTTAGCGGGACAGGGCCCTAATGAAAAACTGTTTTTT. Using reference TRBV7-9 and TRBJ1-4 for the parts outside the CDR3, the full variable domain is DTGVSQNPRHKITKRGQNVTFRCDPISEHNRLYWYRQTLGQGPEFLTYFQNEAQLEKSRLLSDRFSAERPKGSFSTLEIQRTEQGDSAMYLCASSLAGQGPNEKLFFGSGTQLSVL.

The chain employs TRBV7-8 and TRBJ2-3, with 11 positions matching TRBD2. Looked up from germline, CDR1 is SGHVS and CDR2 is FQNEAQ. There are 16 residues in the CDR3. Losses at the gene ends were 3 bases for V and 0 bases for J; bases not matched to a gene: 2. The CDR3 nucleotides read TGTGCCAGCAGCTTCCGGACTAGCGGGAGCACAGATACGCAGTATTTT. It specifies CASSFRTSGSTDTQYF.

This sequence joins TRBV7-6 and TRBJ2-1; 8 bases are a match to TRBD2. This CDR3 region has 14 residues. V trimming: 5 bases; J trimming: 14 bases; junction bases outside the gene matches: 14. The germline CDR1 and CDR2 sequences are SGHVS and FNYEAQ. CDR3 in DNA: TGTGCCAGCAGCGTGAGAGCGGGGGATAGGGTCGAGTTCTTC. It specifies CASSVRAGDRVEFF.

The chain carries TRBV6-1 and TRBJ2-1; TRBD1 aligns across 10 bases. This CDR3 has 14 amino acids. Germline-derived CDR1 and CDR2 are MNHNS and SASEGT. The J segment lost 6 bases and the V segment lost 5 bases, leaving 4 bases of the junction unmatched. This chain's CDR3 is CASSNRDRGNEQFF. For the CDR3, the DNA is TGTGCCAGCAGTAACCGGGACAGGGGCAATGAGCAGTTCTTC.

This clone was recorded a few times. This chain connects TRBV2 to TRBJ2-5; D not certain. Germline V gene data show CDR1 as SNHLY and CDR2 as FYNNEI. With 7 bases removed from V and 7 bases from J, the gap between germline ends came to 13 bases. The CDR3 runs 12 residues. In DNA form, the CDR3 reads TGTGCCAGCATGCAGAACTATGTGACCCAGTACTTC. Its translation is CASMQNYVTQYF.